Reported below is one TCR beta chain. As yet, its antigen is unknown. The data were taken from a study of T-cell memory formation after mild COVID-19. On the study more broadly: TCR clustering was largely donor specific.

The V and J ends lost 5 bases and 2 bases, in that order; junction bases with no gene match: 7. The CDR3 runs to 16 residues. Per the germline V gene, CDR1 is SGHRS and CDR2 is YFSETQ. TCRdb reprocessed the 5' RACE reads via MiXCR and lists one record per CDR3 protein. The table shows tens of thousands of distinct CDR3 sequences, with approximately 7% occurring only once. Findings of the study overall: Clones contracting over day 15 to 85 were CD4/CD8 balanced, with later expanders leaning CD4+.

The chain has TRBV5-1 and TRBJ1-6, with TRBD1 matching 7 bases. This TCR derives from an adult who had mild COVID-19 (a few samples of this study predate the infection). Cell type and time point are not known. Sequencing was carried out using PBMCs or a T cell subset sorted from them (not recorded which). The CDR3 DNA follows: TGCGCCAGCAGGCCGAGGGACAGCGCCTATAATTCACCCCTCCACTTT. Translated, it gives CASRPRDSAYNSPLHF.